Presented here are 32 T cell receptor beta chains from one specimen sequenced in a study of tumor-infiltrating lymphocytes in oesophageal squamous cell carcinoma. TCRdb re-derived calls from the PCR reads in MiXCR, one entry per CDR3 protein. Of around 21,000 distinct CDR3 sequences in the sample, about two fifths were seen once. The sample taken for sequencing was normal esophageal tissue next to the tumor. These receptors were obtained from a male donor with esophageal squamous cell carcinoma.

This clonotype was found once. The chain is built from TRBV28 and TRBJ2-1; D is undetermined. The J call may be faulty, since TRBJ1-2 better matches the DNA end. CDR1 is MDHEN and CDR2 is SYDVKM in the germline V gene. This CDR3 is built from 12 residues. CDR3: CASSIRGYGYTF. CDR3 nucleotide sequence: TGTGCCAGCAGTATCCGGGGCTATGGCTACACCTTC.

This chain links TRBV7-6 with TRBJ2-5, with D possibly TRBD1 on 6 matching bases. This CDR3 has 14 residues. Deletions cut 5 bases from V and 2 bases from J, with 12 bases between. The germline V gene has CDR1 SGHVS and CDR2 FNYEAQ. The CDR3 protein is CASSNRGQQETQYF. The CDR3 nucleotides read TGTGCCAGCAGCAACCGTGGACAGCAAGAGACCCAGTACTTC.

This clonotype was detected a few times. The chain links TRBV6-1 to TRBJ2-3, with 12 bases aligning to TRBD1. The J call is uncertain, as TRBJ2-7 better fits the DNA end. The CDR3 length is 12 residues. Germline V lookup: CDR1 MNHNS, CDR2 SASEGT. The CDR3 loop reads CAMGQGAYEQYF. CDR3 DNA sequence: TGTGCCATGGGACAGGGGGCTTACGAGCAGTACTTC.

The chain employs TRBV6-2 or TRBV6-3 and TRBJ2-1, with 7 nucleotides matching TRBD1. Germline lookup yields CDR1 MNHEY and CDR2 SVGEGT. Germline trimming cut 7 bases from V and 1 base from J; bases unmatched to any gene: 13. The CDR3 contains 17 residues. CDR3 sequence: CASKPDQGQRSYNEQFF. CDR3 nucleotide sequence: TGTGCCAGCAAGCCAGATCAGGGACAGCGTTCCTACAATGAGCAGTTCTTC.

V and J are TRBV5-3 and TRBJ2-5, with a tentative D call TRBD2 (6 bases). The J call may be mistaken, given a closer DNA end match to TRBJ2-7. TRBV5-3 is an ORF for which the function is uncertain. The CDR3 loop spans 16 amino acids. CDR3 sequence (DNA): TGTGCCAGCACCCACCGCCCCTCAGCGGGCTCCTACGAGCAGTACTTC. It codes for CASTHRPSAGSYEQYF.

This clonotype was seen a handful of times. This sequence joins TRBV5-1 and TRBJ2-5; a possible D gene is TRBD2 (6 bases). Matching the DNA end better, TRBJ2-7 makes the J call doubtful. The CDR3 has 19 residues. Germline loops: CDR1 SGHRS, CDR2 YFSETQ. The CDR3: CASSSEGGAGGLSSYEQYF. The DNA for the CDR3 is TGCGCCAGCAGCTCGGAGGGTGGGGCTGGCGGACTAAGCTCCTACGAGCAGTACTTC.

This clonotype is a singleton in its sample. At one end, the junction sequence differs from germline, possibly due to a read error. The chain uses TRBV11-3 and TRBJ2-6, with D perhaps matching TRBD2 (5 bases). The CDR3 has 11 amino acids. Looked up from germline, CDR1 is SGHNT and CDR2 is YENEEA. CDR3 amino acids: CASSPGGTEAF. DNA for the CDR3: TGTGCCAGCAGCCCCGGAGGAACTGAAGCTTTC.

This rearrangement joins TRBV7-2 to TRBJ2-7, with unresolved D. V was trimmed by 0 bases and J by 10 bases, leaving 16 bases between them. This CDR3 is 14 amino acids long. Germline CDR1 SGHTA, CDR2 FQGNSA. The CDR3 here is CASSLAYATRSQYF. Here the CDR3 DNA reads TGTGCCAGCAGCTTAGCGTATGCTACGAGGTCCCAGTACTTC.

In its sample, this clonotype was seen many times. The CDR3 is CASSLLGGNTIYF. In nucleotides, the CDR3 is TGTGCCAGCAGTTTATTAGGCGGAAACACCATATATTTT. V gene TRBV28 combines with J gene TRBJ1-3; D not certain. CDR3 length: 13 amino acids. V lost 1 base and J lost 4, with 5 bases in between. Germline V gene lookup returns CDR1 MDHEN and CDR2 SYDVKM.

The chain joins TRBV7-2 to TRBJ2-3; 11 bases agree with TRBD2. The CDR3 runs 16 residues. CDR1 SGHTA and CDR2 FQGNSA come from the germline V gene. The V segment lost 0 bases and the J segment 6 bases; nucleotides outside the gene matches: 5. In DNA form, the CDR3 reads TGTGCCAGCAGCTTAGCTACTAGCGGGGGAGGGGATACGCAGTATTTT. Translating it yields CASSLATSGGGDTQYF. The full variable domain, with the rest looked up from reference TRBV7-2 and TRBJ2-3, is GAGVSQSPSNKVTEKGKDVELRCDPISGHTALYWYRQSLGQGLEFLIYFQGNSAPDKSGLPSDRFSAERTGGSVSTLTIQRTQQEDSAVYLCASSLATSGGGDTQYFGPGTRLTVL.

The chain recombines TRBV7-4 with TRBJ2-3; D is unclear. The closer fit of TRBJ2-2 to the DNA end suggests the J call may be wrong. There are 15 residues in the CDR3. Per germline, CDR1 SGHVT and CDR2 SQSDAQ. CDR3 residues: CASSLVLPNTGELFF. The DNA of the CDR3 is TGTGCCAGCAGCTTAGTACTACCGAACACCGGGGAGCTGTTTTTT.

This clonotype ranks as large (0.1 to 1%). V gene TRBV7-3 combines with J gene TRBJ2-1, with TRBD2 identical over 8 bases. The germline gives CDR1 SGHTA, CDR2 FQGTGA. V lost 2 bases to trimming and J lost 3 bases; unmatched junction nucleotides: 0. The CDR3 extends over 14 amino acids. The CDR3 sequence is CASSLGTSYNEQFF. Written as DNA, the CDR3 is TGTGCCAGCAGCTTAGGGACTAGCTACAATGAGCAGTTCTTC.

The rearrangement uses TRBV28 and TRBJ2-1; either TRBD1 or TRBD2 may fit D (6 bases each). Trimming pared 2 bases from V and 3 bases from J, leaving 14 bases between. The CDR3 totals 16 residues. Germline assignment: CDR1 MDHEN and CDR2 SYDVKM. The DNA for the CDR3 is TGTGCCAGCAGTTTACCAGGCGGGACACTCTACAATGAGCAGTTCTTC. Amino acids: CASSLPGGTLYNEQFF.

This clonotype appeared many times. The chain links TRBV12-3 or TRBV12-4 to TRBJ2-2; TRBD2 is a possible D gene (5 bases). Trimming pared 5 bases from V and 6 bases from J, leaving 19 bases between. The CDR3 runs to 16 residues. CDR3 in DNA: TGTGCCAGCAGTCCTAACCCGACGGACGGGGCCGGGGAGCTGTTTTTT. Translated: CASSPNPTDGAGELFF.

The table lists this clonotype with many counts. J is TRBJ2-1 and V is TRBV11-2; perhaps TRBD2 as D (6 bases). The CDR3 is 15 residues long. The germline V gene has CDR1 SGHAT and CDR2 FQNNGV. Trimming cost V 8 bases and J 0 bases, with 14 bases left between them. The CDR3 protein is CASARGVSSYNEQFF. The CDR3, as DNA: TGTGCCAGCGCACGCGGGGTAAGCTCCTACAATGAGCAGTTCTTC. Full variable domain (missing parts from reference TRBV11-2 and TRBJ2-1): EAGVAQSPRYKIIEKRQSVAFWCNPISGHATLYWYQQILGQGPKLLIQFQNNGVVDDSQLPKDRFSAERLKGVDSTLKIQPAKLEDSAVYLCASARGVSSYNEQFFGPGTRLTVL.

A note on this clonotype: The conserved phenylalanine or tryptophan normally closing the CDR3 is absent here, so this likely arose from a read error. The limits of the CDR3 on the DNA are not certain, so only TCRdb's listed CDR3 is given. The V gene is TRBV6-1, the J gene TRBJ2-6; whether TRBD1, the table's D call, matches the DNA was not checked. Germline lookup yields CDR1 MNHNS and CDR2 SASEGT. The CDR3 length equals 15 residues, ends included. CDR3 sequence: CASKSGHNYEQYFGA.

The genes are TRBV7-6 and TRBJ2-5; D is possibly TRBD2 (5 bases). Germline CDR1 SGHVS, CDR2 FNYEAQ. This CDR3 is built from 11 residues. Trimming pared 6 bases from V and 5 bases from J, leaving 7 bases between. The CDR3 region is CASSTGETQYF. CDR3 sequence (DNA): TGTGCCAGCAGTACGGGGGAGACCCAGTACTTC.

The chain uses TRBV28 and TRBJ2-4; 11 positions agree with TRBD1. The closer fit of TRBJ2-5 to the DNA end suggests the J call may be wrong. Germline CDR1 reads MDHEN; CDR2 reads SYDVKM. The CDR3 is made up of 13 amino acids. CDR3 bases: TGTGCCAGCAGTGGACAGGGGGCTGAGACCCAGTACTTC. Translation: CASSGQGAETQYF.

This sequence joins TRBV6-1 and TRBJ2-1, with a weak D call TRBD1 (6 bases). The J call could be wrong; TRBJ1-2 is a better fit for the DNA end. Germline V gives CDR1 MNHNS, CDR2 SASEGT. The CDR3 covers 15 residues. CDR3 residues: CASRKTGLENYGYTF. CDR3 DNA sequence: TGTGCCAGCAGAAAGACAGGACTAGAAAACTATGGCTACACCTTC.

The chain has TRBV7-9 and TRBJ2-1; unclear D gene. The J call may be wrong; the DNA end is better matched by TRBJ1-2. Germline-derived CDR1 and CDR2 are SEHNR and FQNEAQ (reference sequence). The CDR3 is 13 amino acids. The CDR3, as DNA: TGTGCCAGCAGCTTAGACTACGGGAGCGGCTACACCTTC. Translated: CASSLDYGSGYTF.

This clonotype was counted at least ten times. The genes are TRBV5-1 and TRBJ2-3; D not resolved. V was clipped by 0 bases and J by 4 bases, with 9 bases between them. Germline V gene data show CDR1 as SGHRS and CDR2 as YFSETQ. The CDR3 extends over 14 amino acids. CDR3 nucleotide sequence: TGCGCCAGCAGCTTGGTGAGCTCGGCAGATACGCAGTATTTT. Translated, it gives CASSLVSSADTQYF. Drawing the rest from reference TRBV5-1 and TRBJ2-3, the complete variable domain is KAGVTQTPRYLIKTRGQQVTLSCSPISGHRSVSWYQQTPGQGLQFLFEYFSETQRNKGNFPGRFSGRQFSNSRSEMNVSTLELGDSALYLCASSLVSSADTQYFGPGTRLTVL.

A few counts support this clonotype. The CDR3 protein is CASGQTAYNEQFF. CDR3 nucleotide sequence: TGTGCCAGCGGCCAGACAGCTTACAATGAGCAGTTCTTC. The chain combines TRBV6-4 with TRBJ2-1, with D possibly matching TRBD1 (5 bases). From germline, CDR1 is MRHNA and CDR2 SNTAGT. The CDR3 extends over 13 amino acids. Trimming stripped 8 bases from V and 4 bases from J, with 12 bases between.

CDR3 coding DNA: TGTGCCAGCAGCTTGGGCCTAGCGGGCGACACTAGCACAGATACGCAGTATTTT. Its protein is CASSLGLAGDTSTDTQYF. The rearrangement uses TRBV5-4 and TRBJ2-3, with 8 bases fitting TRBD2. The CDR3 sequence is 18 residues long. CDR1 is SGHNT and CDR2 is YYREEE in the germline V gene (reference sequence). Trimming removed 0 bases from V and 0 bases from J; junction bases left unmatched: 9.

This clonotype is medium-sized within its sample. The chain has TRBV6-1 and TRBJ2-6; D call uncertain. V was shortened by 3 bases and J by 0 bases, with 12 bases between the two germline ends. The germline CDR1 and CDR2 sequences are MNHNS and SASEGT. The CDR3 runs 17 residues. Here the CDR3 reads CASSDLAASSGANVLTF. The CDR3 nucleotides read TGTGCCAGCAGTGATCTGGCTGCAAGCTCTGGGGCCAACGTCCTGACTTTC.

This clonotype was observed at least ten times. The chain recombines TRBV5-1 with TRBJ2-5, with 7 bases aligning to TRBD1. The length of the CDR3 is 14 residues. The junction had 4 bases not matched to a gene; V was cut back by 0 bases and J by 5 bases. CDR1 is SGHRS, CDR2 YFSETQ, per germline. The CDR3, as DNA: TGCGCCAGCAGCTTGGGGGACAGCCAGGAGACCCAGTACTTC. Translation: CASSLGDSQETQYF.

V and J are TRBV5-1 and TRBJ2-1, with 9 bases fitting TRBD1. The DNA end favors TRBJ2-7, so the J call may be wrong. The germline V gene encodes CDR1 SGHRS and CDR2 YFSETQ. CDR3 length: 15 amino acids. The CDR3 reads CASSLGTGVVYEQYF. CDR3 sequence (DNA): TGCGCCAGCAGCTTGGGGACAGGGGTCGTCTACGAGCAGTACTTC.

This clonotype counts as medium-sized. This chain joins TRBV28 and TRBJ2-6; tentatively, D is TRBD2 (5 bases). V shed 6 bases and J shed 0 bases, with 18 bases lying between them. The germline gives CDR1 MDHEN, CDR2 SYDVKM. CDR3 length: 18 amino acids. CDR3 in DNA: TGTGCCAGCAGCCTCGCGGGCACATTAATCTCTGGGGCCAACGTCCTGACTTTC. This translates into CASSLAGTLISGANVLTF.

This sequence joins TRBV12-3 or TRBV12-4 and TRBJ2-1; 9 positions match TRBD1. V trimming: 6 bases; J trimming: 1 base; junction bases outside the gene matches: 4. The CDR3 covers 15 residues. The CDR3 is CASRGQGNSYNEQFF. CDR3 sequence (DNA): TGTGCCAGCAGAGGACAGGGGAATTCCTACAATGAGCAGTTCTTC.

CDR3 loop: CASSFRTGTLGEQYF. In nucleotides, the CDR3 is TGTGCCAGCAGTTTCCGGACAGGCACCCTCGGGGAGCAGTACTTC. This chain uses TRBV12-3 or TRBV12-4 with TRBJ2-7; TRBD1 matches 7 bases. This CDR3 spans 15 amino acids. The V and J ends lost 3 bases and 7 bases, in that order; junction bases with no gene match: 12.

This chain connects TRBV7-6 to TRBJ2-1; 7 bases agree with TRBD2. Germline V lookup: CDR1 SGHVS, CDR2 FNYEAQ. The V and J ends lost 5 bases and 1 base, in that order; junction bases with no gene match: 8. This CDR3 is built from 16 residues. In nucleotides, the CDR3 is TGTGCCAGCAGCCCCGGGGGGACCAGATCCTACAATGAGCAGTTCTTC. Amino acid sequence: CASSPGGTRSYNEQFF.

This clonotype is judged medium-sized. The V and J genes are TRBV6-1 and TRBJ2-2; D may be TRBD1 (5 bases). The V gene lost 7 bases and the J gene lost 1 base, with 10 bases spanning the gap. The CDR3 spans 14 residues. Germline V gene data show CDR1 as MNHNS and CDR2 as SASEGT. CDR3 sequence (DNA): TGTGCCAGCACCTACCAGGGGAACACCGGGGAGCTGTTTTTT. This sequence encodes CASTYQGNTGELFF.

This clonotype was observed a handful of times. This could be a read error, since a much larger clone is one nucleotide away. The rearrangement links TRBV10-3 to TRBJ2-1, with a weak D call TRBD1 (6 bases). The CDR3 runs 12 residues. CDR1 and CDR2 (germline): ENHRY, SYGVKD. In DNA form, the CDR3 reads TGTGCCATCAGTGGGAACAGGGATGAGCAGTTATTC. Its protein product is CAISGNRDEQLF.